This TCR beta chain stems from a study of radiotherapy plus CTLA-4 blockade in lung cancer. Trimming removed 3 bases from V and 4 bases from J, with 9 bases in between. CDR3 length equals 13 residues. Germline values: CDR1 SEHNR, CDR2 FQNEAQ (reference sequence). Libraries were prepared by immunoSEQ multiplex PCR; TCRdb keeps only in-frame clonotypes and omits some of them. The repertoire consists of roughly 92,000 clones, with approximately 83% occurring once and the leading ten covering 2% to 2.5%. This clone was seen just once. The chain combines TRBV7-9 with TRBJ1-2; D is ambiguous. Sequencing used peripheral blood, obtained from a patient treated with radiotherapy plus ipilimumab. The TCR originated in a human donor with non-small cell lung cancer who had a partial response to radiotherapy plus ipilimumab. The CDR3, as DNA: TGTGCCAGCAGCTTGGAGGGCGGCTATGGCTACACCTTC. This translates into CASSLEGGYGYTF. Based on the CDR3 plus reference TRBV7-9 and TRBJ1-2, the full variable domain is DTGVSQNPRHKITKRGQNVTFRCDPISEHNRLYWYRQTLGQGPEFLTYFQNEAQLEKSRLLSDRFSAERPKGSFSTLEIQRTEQGDSAMYLCASSLEGGYGYTFGSGTRLTVV.